This T cell receptor (beta chain) was documented in a study of OX40 agonist ivuxolimab in advanced cancers. V was clipped by 5 bases and J by 5 bases, with 18 bases between them. This CDR3 is 15 amino acids long. CDR1 and CDR2 (germline): SGHVS, FQNEAQ. The method was immunoSEQ multiplex PCR; TCRdb's version includes in-frame clones alone and lacks a portion of them. The data show about 50,000 clones, 65% to 85% seen once. Patients had blood sampled at baseline and again on cycle 4 day 1 and cycle 7 day 1. The sequencing used CD4+ or CD8+ T cells sorted from blood, collected in a trial of the OX40 agonist ivuxolimab. This chain joins TRBV7-8 and TRBJ1-1, with D possibly being TRBD1 (5 bases). This clonotype originated in an adult with an advanced solid tumor such as melanoma, head and neck, liver or kidney cancer. The CDR3 reads CASSPRQSLPTEAFF. In nucleotides, the CDR3 is TGTGCCAGCAGCCCTCGACAGAGCCTCCCTACTGAAGCTTTCTTT.